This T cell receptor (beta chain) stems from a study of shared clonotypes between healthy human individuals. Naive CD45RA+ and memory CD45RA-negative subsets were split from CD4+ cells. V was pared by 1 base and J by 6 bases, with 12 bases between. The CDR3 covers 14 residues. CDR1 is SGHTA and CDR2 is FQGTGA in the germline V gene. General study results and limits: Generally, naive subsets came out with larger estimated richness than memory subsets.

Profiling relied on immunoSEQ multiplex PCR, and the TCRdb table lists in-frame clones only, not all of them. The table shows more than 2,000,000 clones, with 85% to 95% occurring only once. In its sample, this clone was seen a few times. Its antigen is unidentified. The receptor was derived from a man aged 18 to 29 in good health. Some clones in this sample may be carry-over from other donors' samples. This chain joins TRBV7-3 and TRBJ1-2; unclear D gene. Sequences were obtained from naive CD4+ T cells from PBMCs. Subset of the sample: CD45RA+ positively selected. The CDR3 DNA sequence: TGTGCCAGCAGCTTAAGCCCGGGAGGCGATGGCTACACCTTC. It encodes CASSLSPGGDGYTF.